The entry below describes one T cell receptor (beta chain). This entry belongs to a study of blood T cell repertoires in COVID-19. About the study: From T cells, B-cell-depleted T cells, or PBMCs came the material, which was cDNA or gDNA.

Using immunoSEQ multiplex PCR, the repertoire was profiled, and TCRdb retains in-frame clones only, with some absent. The sample has 400,000 or so clones, about 90% seen once. CDR1 SGHRS and CDR2 YFSETQ come from the germline V gene. Trimming shortened V by 6 bases and J by 1 base, and 10 bases separated the two germline ends. This CDR3 has 13 residues. Participants were aged roughly 18 to 89 years, lived in 25 or so US areas, and enrolled virtually. The sample taken for sequencing was PBMCs or T cells enriched from blood (not recorded which). The sequence was obtained from a man between 18 and 29 years old who had recovered from COVID-19. The chain employs TRBV5-1 and TRBJ1-1; D unresolved. This CDR3 is CASMRFENTEAFF. The CDR3 nucleotides are TGCGCCAGCATGCGGTTCGAGAACACTGAAGCTTTCTTT.